The following is a T cell receptor beta chain sequence with its context. The data stem from a study of blood T cell repertoires in COVID-19. As originally analysed: Estimation of nucleated cell counts relied on the amplification of reference gene primers. Assay: immunoSEQ multiplex PCR; the TCRdb copy retains only in-frame clones and omits some. V and J calls plus clone size are reproduced from that table; the DNA served to infer D and trimming. The sample consists of tens of thousands of clones, around 90% of them appearing once. The ends lost 2 bases at V and 5 bases at J; junction bases unmatched: 1. CDR1 is SGHRS and CDR2 is YFSETQ in the germline V gene. This CDR3 comprises 13 residues.

The sequence derives from a woman between 40 and 50 years old with acute or convalescent COVID-19. The sequenced material came from peripheral blood. The chain couples TRBV5-1 to TRBJ1-1; 9 bases are shared with TRBD1. CDR3 amino acids: CASSLQGATEAFF. Here the CDR3 DNA reads TGCGCCAGCAGCTTACAGGGGGCGACTGAAGCTTTCTTT. The full variable domain, its missing parts supplied by reference TRBV5-1 and TRBJ1-1, is KAGVTQTPRYLIKTRGQQVTLSCSPISGHRSVSWYQQTPGQGLQFLFEYFSETQRNKGNFPGRFSGRQFSNSRSEMNVSTLELGDSALYLCASSLQGATEAFFGQGTRLTVV.